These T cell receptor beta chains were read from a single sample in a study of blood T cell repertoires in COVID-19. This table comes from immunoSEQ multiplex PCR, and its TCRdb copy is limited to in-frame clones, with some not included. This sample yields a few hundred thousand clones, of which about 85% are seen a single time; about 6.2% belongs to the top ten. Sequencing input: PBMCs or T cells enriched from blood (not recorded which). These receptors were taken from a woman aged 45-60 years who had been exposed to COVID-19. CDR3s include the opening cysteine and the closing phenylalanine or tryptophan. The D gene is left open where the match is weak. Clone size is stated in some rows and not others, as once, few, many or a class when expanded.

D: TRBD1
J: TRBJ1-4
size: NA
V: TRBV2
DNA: TGTGCCAGCAGTGAGGACAGGCTGAAACTGTTTTTT
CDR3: CASSEDRLKLFF

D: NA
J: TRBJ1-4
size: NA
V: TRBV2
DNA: TGTGCCAGCAAACGACTGATTAATGAAAAACTGTTTTTT
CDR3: CASKRLINEKLFF

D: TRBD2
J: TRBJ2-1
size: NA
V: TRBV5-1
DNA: TGCGCCAGCAGACAAGCCGGGACTAGCTACCTGAGCTCCTACAATGAGCAGTTCTTC
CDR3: CASRQAGTSYLSSYNEQFF

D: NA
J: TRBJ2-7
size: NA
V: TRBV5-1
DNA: TGCGCCAGCAGCGGGGGGTCAGGGTTTCGCTACGAGCAGTACTTC
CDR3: CASSGGSGFRYEQYF

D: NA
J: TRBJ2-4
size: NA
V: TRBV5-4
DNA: TGTGCCAGCAGCCCCCGGGGGTTAGCCATTCAGTACTTC
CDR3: CASSPRGLAIQYF

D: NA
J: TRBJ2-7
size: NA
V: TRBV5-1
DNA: TGCGCCAGCAGCTCGACCGGGGAGCAGTACTTC
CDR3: CASSSTGEQYF

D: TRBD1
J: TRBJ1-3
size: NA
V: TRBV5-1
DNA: TGCGCCAGCAGCTTGGTAGAGGGGGCAACAACCTCTGGAAACACCATATATTTT
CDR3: CASSLVEGATTSGNTIYF

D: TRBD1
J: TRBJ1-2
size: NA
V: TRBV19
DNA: TGTGCCAGCATTTCCGATCGGGACAGGGGTAATCCTGGCTACACCTTC
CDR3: CASISDRDRGNPGYTF

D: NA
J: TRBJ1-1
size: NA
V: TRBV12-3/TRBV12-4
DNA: TGTGCCAGCAGTTTGTTGGGTCGGAGTGAAGCTTTCTTT
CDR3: CASSLLGRSEAFF

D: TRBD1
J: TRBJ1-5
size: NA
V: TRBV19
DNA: TGTGCCAGTAGCGACAGGGTAAATCAGCCCCAGCATTTT
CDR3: CASSDRVNQPQHF

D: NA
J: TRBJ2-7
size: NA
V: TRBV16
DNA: TGTGCCAGCAGCCAATCGGCAGGGCTCTACGAGCAGTACTTC
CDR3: CASSQSAGLYEQYF

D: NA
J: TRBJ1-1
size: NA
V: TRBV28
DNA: TGTGCCAGCAGTCCAAACACTGAAGCTTTCTTT
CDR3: CASSPNTEAFF

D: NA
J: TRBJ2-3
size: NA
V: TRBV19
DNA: TGTGCCAGTAGTTCGACACAGAAATCAGATACGCAGTATTTT
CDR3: CASSSTQKSDTQYF

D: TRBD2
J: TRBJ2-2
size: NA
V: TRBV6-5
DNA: TGTGCCACCCTTACTGGACTAGCAGGCGGGGAGCTGTTTTTT
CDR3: CATLTGLAGGELFF

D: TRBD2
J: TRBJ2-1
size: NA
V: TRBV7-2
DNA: TGTGCCAGCAGCTTAGCGAGGGGACTAGTGGCGGGCGCTGAGCAGTTCTTC
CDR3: CASSLARGLVAGAEQFF

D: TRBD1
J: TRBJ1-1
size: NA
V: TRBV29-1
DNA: TGCAGCGTTGATCTGGGCAGGGGGGCTTTCTTT
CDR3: CSVDLGRGAFF

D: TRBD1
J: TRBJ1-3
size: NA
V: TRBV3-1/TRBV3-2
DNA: TGTGCCAGCAGCCAAGGAGACAGGGCGTGGAACACCATATATTTT
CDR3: CASSQGDRAWNTIYF

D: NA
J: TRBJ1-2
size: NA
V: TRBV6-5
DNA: TGTGCCAGCAGTCTTTACCCGGGTTTCAGCTACACCTTC
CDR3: CASSLYPGFSYTF

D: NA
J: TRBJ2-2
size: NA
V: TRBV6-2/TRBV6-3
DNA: TGTGCCAGCAGTTTTAGTGGGAACACCGGGGAGCTGTTTTTT
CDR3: CASSFSGNTGELFF

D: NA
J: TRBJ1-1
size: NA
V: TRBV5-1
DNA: TGCGCCAGCAGCTTCGCGAGTACTACGAACACTGAAGCTTTCTTT
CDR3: CASSFASTTNTEAFF

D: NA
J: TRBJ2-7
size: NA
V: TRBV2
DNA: TGTGCCAGCAGTGAAGGGGCGGGGGCCGCCCGGGGAGAGCAGTACTTC
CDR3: CASSEGAGAARGEQYF

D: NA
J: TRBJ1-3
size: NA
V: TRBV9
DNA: TGTGCCAGCAGCGACCTAGGGGCAGAAACCATATATTTT
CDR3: CASSDLGAETIYF

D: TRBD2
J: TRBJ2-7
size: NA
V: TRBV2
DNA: TGTGCCAGCAGTAGACTAGCGGAGACCTCCTACGAGCAGTACTTC
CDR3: CASSRLAETSYEQYF

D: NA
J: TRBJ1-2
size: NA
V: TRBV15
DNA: TGTGCCACCAGCAGAGAATGGGGCAGTCTAGCTAACTATGGCTACACCTTC
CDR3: CATSREWGSLANYGYTF

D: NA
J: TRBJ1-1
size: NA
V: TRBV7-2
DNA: TGTGCCAGCACACTCTTCGGGAGACTGAACACTGAAGCTTTCTTT
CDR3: CASTLFGRLNTEAFF

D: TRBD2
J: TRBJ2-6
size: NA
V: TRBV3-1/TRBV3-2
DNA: TGTGCCAGCAGCCAAGATCTTCCCGGGACTAGCTTTTCTGGGGCCAACGTCCTGACTTTC
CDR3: CASSQDLPGTSFSGANVLTF

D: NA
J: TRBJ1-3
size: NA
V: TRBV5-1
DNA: TGCGCCAGCAGCGGATACCCAAGGCCCGGGAACACCATATATTTT
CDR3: CASSGYPRPGNTIYF

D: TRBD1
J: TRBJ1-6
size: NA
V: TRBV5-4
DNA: TGTGCCAGCAGCCTTGCGGCAGGGGGCGGGTCACCCCTCCACTTT
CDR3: CASSLAAGGGSPLHF

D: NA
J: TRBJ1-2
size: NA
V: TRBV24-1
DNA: TGTGCCACCAGTGAGACTAACAGGGATGGCTACACCTTC
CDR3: CATSETNRDGYTF

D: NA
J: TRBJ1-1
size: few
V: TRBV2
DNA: TGTGCCAGCAGCATGATGGCCTTTGAAGCTTTCTTT
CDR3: CASSMMAFEAFF

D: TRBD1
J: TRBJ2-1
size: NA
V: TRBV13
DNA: TGTGCCAGCAGGCCTACTGGGGGGACAGGCGAGCAGTTCTTC
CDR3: CASRPTGGTGEQFF

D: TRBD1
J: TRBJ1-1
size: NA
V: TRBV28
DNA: TGTGCCAGCAGTAGGGACAGGGCTGAAGCTTTCTTT
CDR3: CASSRDRAEAFF

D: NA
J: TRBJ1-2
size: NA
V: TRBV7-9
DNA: TGTGCCAGCAGCTTAGCGTTCGGGGATAGAGAGGGCTACACCTTC
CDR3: CASSLAFGDREGYTF

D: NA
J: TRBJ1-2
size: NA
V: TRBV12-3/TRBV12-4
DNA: TGTGCCAGCAGTGATCCTATTGGTCATGGCTACACCTTC
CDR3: CASSDPIGHGYTF

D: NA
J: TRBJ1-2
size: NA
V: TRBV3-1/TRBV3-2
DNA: TGTGCCAGCAGCCAAGTCCAGGCCCTTAGGGGGAACGGCTACACCTTC
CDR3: CASSQVQALRGNGYTF

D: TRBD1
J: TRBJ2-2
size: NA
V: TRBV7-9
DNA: TGTGCCAGCAGTTGGAAAATCTCGGACAGGGCGAACACCGGGGAGCTGTTTTTT
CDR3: CASSWKISDRANTGELFF

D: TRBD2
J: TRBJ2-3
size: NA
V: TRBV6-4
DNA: TGTGCCAGCAGTGACACACCAGCGGGGGGAGATACGCAGTATTTT
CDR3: CASSDTPAGGDTQYF

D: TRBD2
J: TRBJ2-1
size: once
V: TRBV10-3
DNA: TGTGCCATCACGACTAGCGGGGGCTACAATGAGCAGTTCTTC
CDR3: CAITTSGGYNEQFF

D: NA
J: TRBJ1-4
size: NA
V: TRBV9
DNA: TGTGCCAGCAGCGCCCGGGATACTACTAATGGGGAAAAACTGTTTTTT
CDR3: CASSARDTTNGEKLFF

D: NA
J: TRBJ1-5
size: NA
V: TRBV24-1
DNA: TGTGCCACCCACACCCAGCATTTT
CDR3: CATHTQHF

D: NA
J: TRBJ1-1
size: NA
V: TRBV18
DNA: TGTGCCAGCTCAACGGACAGAATGAACACTGAAGCTTTCTTT
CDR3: CASSTDRMNTEAFF

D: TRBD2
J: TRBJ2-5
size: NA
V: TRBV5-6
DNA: TGTGCCAGCAGCGTCCCTAGCGGACCCGACCAAGAGACCCAGTACTTC
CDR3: CASSVPSGPDQETQYF

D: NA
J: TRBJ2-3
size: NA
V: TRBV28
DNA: TGTGCCAGCAGCACCCGAACGGGTCGCTATCAGGATACGCAGTATTTT
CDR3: CASSTRTGRYQDTQYF

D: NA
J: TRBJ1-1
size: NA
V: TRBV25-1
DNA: TGTGCCAGCAGTGGCAGTTTAGGCAGGGAAGCTTTCTTT
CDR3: CASSGSLGREAFF

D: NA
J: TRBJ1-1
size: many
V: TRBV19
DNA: TGTGCCAGTAGTATAACGGGGGTGAACACTGAAGCTTTCTTT
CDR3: CASSITGVNTEAFF

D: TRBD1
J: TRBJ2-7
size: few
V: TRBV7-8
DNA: TGTGCCAGCAGCAAGGGACAGGGAGCTACACCTATATCCTACGAGCAGTACTTC
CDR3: CASSKGQGATPISYEQYF

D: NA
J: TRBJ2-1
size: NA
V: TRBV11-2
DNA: TGTGCCAGCAGCTTGAGGACATCGACCAGCTCCTACAATGAGCAGTTCTTC
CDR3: CASSLRTSTSSYNEQFF

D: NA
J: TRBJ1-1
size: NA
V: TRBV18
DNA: TGTGCCAGCTCATACGTTCCGGGTGCCGGGGGCACTGAAGCTTTCTTT
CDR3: CASSYVPGAGGTEAFF